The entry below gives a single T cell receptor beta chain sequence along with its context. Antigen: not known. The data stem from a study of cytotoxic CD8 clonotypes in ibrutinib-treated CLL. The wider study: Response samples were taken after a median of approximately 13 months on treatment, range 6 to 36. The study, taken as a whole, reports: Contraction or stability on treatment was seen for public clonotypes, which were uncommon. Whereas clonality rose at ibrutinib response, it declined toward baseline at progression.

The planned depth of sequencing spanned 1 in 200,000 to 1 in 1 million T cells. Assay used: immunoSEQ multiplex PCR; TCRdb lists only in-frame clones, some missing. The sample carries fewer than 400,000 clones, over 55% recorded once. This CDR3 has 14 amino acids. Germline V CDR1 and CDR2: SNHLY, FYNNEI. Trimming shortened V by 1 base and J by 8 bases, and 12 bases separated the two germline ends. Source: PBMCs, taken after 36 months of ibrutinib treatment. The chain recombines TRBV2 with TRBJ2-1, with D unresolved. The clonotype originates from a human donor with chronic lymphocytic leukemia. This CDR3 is CASSEVRLWDEQFF. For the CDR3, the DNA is TGTGCCAGCAGTGAAGTCCGGCTTTGGGATGAGCAGTTCTTC.